A selection of T cell receptor beta chains follows, all from one sample in a study of Graves' ophthalmopathy and Graves' hyperthyroidism. TCRdb used MiXCR to reprocess the multiplex PCR reads, holding one entry per CDR3 protein. This table holds over a million distinct CDR3 sequences, roughly 35% found once. The specimen sequenced was peripheral blood or thyroid tissue (not recorded which). The receptors shown here come from an adult man with Graves' hyperthyroidism. The CDR3 runs from the conserved cysteine through the conserved F or W. Fields, in order: clone size, J gene, D gene, V gene, CDR3 protein, CDR3 DNA. A D gene is named only where the DNA matches it firmly. Clone size is shown for a subset of rows, as once, few, many or a class of expanded clone.

>NA|TRBJ1-3|NA|TRBV20-1
CSARDGGYGNTIYF
TGCAGTGCTAGAGACGGGGGGTATGGAAACACCATATATTTT
>many|TRBJ2-7|TRBD2|TRBV7-2
CASSLDSGKAVQYF
TGTGCCAGCAGCTTAGATAGCGGGAAAGCAGTGCAGTACTTC
>few|TRBJ2-7|TRBD1|TRBV9
CASTLRTGGSYEQYF
TGTGCCAGCACCTTAAGGACAGGGGGATCCTACGAGCAGTACTTC
>few|TRBJ1-6|TRBD1|TRBV10-2
CASSELRQGYSPLHF
TGCGCCAGCAGTGAGTTGCGACAGGGTTACTCACCCCTCCACTTT
>NA|TRBJ2-7|NA|TRBV6-5
CASSGATYGEQYF
TGTGCCAGCAGCGGAGCAACCTACGGGGAGCAGTACTTC
>NA|TRBJ1-6|NA|TRBV7-9
CASSLGWLNSPLHF
TGTGCCAGCAGCTTGGGCTGGCTGAACTCACCCCTCCACTTT
>few|TRBJ2-7|NA|TRBV7-2
CASSSRSGDEQYF
TGTGCCAGCAGCTCTAGGTCAGGGGACGAGCAGTACTTC
>many|TRBJ1-3|NA|TRBV7-9
CASSSQTEGDTIYF
TGTGCCAGCAGCTCCCAGACGGAGGGGGACACCATATATTTT
>NA|TRBJ2-6|NA|TRBV29-1
CSVTGEGANVLTF
TGCAGCGTTACAGGTGAGGGGGCCAACGTCCTGACTTTC
>many|TRBJ2-7|NA|TRBV10-3
CAISRDGWEQYF
TGTGCCATCAGTAGGGACGGATGGGAGCAGTACTTC
>NA|TRBJ2-6|TRBD2|TRBV19
CASGRGPSGANVLTF
TGTGCCAGCGGGAGGGGACCCTCTGGGGCCAACGTCCTGACTTTC
>NA|TRBJ1-2|NA|TRBV6-5
CASSYRGQFNYGYTF
TGTGCCAGCAGTTACCGTGGACAGTTTAACTATGGCTACACCTTC
>many|TRBJ2-7|TRBD1|TRBV29-1
CSVSGGPSYEQYF
TGCAGCGTTTCAGGGGGTCCCAGTTACGAGCAGTACTTC
>many|TRBJ2-7|TRBD1|TRBV29-1
CSVDTGGSYEQYF
TGCAGCGTTGACACAGGGGGAAGCTACGAGCAGTACTTC
>NA|TRBJ2-6|TRBD1|TRBV15
CATSSRRQGASGANVLTF
TGTGCCACCAGCAGCCGACGACAGGGGGCAAGTGGGGCCAACGTCCTGACTTTC
>NA|TRBJ1-2|NA|TRBV7-9
CASSSPGQRYGYTF
TGTGCCAGCAGCTCCCCTGGACAGCGATATGGCTACACCTTC
>few|TRBJ1-1|NA|TRBV29-1
CSAGQSNTEAFF
TGCAGCGCGGGACAATCAAACACTGAAGCTTTCTTT
>few|TRBJ1-2|TRBD1|TRBV5-4
CACRGEGPTPYGYTF
TGTGCTTGCAGGGGGGAGGGGCCCACACCCTATGGCTACACCTTC
>NA|TRBJ1-1|NA|TRBV2
CASSDWTFNTEAFF
TGTGCCAGCAGTGACTGGACATTTAACACTGAAGCTTTCTTT
>many|TRBJ1-2|NA|TRBV20-1
CSARSTRNYGYTF
TGCAGTGCTAGATCGACGAGAAACTATGGCTACACCTTC
>NA|TRBJ2-7|TRBD2|TRBV19
CASTGAGVPHEQYF
TGTGCCAGTACCGGTGCGGGGGTTCCCCACGAGCAGTACTTC
>few|TRBJ1-1|NA|TRBV9
CASSVGLHGNMNTEAFF
TGTGCCAGCAGCGTGGGTTTACACGGGAATATGAACACTGAAGCTTTCTTT
>many|TRBJ1-6|NA|TRBV2
CASSAGGGSSYNSPLHF
TGTGCCAGCAGTGCAGGCGGGGGCAGCTCCTATAATTCACCCCTCCACTTT
>many|TRBJ2-7|TRBD1|TRBV7-9
CASSDGQGAIREQYF
TGTGCCAGCAGCGACGGACAGGGGGCAATACGCGAGCAGTACTTC
>NA|TRBJ2-7|TRBD1|TRBV25-1
CASSGGTGPYELDF
TGTGCCAGCAGTGGGGGGACAGGGCCCTACGAGCTAGACTTC
>few|TRBJ2-7|TRBD1|TRBV9
CASSVRGQGAGEQYF
TGTGCCAGCAGCGTAAGGGGACAGGGGGCAGGGGAGCAGTACTTC
>NA|TRBJ1-5|NA|TRBV5-6
CASSLFGVYNQPQHF
TGTGCCAGCAGCTTGTTCGGGGTTTACAATCAGCCCCAGCATTTT
>many|TRBJ2-2|NA|TRBV6-5
CASSRDRPGELFF
TGTGCCAGCAGCCGAGACAGGCCCGGGGAGCTGTTTTTT
>once|TRBJ1-1|TRBD1|TRBV7-6
CASSLGTGGRVTEAFF
TGTGCCAGCAGCTTAGGGACAGGGGGCAGAGTGACTGAAGCTTTCTTT
>many|TRBJ2-7|TRBD2|TRBV20-1
CSARASGAEYEQYF
TGCAGTGCTAGGGCTAGCGGGGCGGAATACGAGCAGTACTTC
>NA|TRBJ1-2|TRBD1|TRBV29-1
CSVDWRATGLGGYTF
TGCAGCGTTGATTGGAGGGCGACAGGGTTAGGAGGCTACACCTTC
>many|TRBJ2-5|TRBD1|TRBV24-1
CATSDPGQGDWRETQYF
TGTGCCACCAGTGATCCCGGACAGGGGGATTGGAGAGAGACCCAGTACTTC
>many|TRBJ2-6|NA|TRBV7-9
CASSPNRVPGANVLTF
TGTGCCAGCAGCCCCAACCGGGTACCTGGGGCCAACGTCCTGACTTTC
>many|TRBJ2-2|NA|TRBV20-1
CSATYQNTGELFF
TGCAGTGCGACATATCAGAACACCGGGGAGCTGTTTTTT
>many|TRBJ1-2|TRBD1|TRBV2
CATRTGDLYGYTF
TGTGCCACCAGGACAGGAGACCTCTATGGCTACACCTTC
>NA|TRBJ2-2|TRBD2|TRBV24-1
CATSDPGTSGGNTGELFF
TGTGCCACCAGTGACCCCGGGACTAGCGGGGGGAACACCGGGGAGCTGTTTTTT
>NA|TRBJ2-5|NA|TRBV12-3/TRBV12-4
CASSSRLGTRLF
TGTGCCAGCAGTTCCCGTCTCGGGACGCGCCTTTTC
>NA|TRBJ2-7|NA|TRBV10-3
CAISEPEDRAWGQYF
TGTGCCATCAGTGAGCCCGAGGACCGCGCCTGGGGGCAGTACTTC
>NA|TRBJ2-3|NA|TRBV20-1
CAWKGKAADTQYF
TGTGCCTGGAAGGGAAAGGCAGCAGATACGCAGTATTTT
>once|TRBJ2-5|TRBD1|TRBV24-1
CATSDFGTGRETQYF
TGTGCCACCAGTGATTTTGGGACAGGGCGTGAGACCCAGTACTTC
>NA|TRBJ1-1|NA|TRBV29-1
CSVGGGAEAFF
TGCAGCGTTGGTGGGGGCGCTGAAGCTTTCTTT
>once|TRBJ1-1|NA|TRBV20-1
CSARDRVGFEAFF
TGCAGTGCTAGAGATCGGGTCGGGTTTGAAGCTTTCTTT
>many|TRBJ2-5|NA|TRBV5-6
CASSLLTQETQYF
TGTGCCAGCAGCTTGTTGACTCAAGAGACCCAGTACTTC